Sequencing of this TCR beta chain was carried out in a study of CD8 T cells in Susac syndrome. Trimming left V 5 bases short and J 4 bases short, with 15 bases between. The CDR3 sequence is 16 residues long. Germline loops: CDR1 MNHNS, CDR2 SASEGT. Sequencing targeted TCR beta in T cells from blood (CD8+ and CD4+). Included as multiple sclerosis controls were treatment-naive patients who had stable or active relapsing-remitting disease. With random hexamers, roughly 0.45 to 1 ug RNA was reverse transcribed. TCRdb reanalysed the immunoSEQ multiplex PCR reads using MiXCR and keeps one entry per CDR3 protein. The table has 130,000 or so distinct CDR3 sequences, roughly 80% seen once.

Sequences were obtained from CD8+ T cells from PBMCs. This clonotype was sampled from a human donor with multiple sclerosis. J is TRBJ1-6 and V is TRBV6-1, with a weak D call TRBD1 (6 bases). The DNA for the CDR3 is TGTGCCAGCAGTCCGGAGGACAGATCTTATAATTCACCCCTCCACTTT. It encodes CASSPEDRSYNSPLHF.